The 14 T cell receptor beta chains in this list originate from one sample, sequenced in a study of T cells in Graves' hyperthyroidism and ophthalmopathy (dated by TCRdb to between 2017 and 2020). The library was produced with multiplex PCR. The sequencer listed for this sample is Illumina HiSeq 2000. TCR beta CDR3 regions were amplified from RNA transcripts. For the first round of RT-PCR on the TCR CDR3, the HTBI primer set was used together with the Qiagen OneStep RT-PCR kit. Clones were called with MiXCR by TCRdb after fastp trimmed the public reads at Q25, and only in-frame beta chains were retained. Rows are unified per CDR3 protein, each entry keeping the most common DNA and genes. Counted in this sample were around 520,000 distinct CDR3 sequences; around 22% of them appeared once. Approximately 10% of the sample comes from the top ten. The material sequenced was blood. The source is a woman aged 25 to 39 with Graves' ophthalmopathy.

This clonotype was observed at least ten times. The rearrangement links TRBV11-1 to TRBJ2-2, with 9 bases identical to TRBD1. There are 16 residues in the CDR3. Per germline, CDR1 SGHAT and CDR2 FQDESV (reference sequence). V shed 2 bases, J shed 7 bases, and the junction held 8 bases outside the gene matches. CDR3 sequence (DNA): TGTGCCAGCAGCTTACCAACAGGGGGCAAGGGCGGGGAGCTGTTTTTT. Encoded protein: CASSLPTGGKGGELFF.

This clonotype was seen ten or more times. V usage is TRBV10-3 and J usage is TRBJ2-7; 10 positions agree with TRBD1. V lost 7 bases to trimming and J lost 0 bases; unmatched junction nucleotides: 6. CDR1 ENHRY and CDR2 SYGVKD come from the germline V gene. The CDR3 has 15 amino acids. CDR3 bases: TGTGCCATCAAGGAGCGGACAGGGGGCTCCTACGAGCAGTACTTC. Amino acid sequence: CAIKERTGGSYEQYF.

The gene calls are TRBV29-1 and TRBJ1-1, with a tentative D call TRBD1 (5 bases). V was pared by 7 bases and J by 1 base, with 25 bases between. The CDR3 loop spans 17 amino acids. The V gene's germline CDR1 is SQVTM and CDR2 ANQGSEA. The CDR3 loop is CSGVTFRPGTKNTEAFF. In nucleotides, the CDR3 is TGCAGCGGGGTGACCTTTAGGCCCGGGACGAAGAACACTGAAGCTTTCTTT. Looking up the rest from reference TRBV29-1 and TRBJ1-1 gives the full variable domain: SAVISQKPSRDICQRGTSLTIQCQVDSQVTMMFWYRQQPGQSLTLIATANQGSEATYESGFVIDKFPISRPNLTFSTLTVSNMSPEDSSIYLCSGVTFRPGTKNTEAFFGQGTRLTVV.

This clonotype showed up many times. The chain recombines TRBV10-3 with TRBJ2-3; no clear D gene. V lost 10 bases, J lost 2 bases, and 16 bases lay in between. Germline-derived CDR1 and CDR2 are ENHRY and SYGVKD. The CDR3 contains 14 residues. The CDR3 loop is CASRETDLTDTQYF. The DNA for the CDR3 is TGTGCCAGCAGAGAGACGGACCTCACAGATACGCAGTATTTT.

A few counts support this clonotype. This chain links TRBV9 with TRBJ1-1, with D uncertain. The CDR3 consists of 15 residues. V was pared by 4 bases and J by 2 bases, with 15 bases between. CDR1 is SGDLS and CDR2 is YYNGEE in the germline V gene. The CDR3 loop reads CASSPRERTNTEAFF. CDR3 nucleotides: TGTGCCAGCAGCCCCCGGGAGAGAACCAACACTGAAGCTTTCTTT.

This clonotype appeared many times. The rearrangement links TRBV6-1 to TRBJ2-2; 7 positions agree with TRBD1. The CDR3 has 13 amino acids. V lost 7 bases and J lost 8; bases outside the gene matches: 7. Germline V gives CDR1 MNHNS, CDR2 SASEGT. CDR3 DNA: TGTGCCAGCAAGAGGGGGCTAGAGGGGGAGCTGTTTTTT. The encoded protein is CASKRGLEGELFF.

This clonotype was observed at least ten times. This chain's CDR3 is CASGQGDGAFF. CDR3 in DNA: TGCGCCAGCGGACAGGGGGATGGAGCTTTCTTT. J is TRBJ1-1 and V is TRBV10-2; 10 bases align to TRBD1. The trim removed 8 bases at V and 10 bases at J, leaving 4 bases unmatched. CDR3 length: 11 residues. In germline, CDR1 is WSHSY, CDR2 SAAADI.

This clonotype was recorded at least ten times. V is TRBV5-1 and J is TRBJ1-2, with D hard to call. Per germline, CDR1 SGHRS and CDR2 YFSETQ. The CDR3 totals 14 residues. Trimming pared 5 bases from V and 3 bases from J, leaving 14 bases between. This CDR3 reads CASRPTTADYGYTF. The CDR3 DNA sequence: TGCGCCAGCAGACCGACTACCGCCGACTATGGCTACACCTTC.

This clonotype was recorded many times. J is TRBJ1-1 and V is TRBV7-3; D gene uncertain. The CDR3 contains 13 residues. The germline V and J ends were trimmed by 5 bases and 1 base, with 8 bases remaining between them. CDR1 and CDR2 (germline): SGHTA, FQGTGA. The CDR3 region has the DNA TGTGCCAGCAGCCAACAGAGGAACACTGAAGCTTTCTTT. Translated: CASSQQRNTEAFF.

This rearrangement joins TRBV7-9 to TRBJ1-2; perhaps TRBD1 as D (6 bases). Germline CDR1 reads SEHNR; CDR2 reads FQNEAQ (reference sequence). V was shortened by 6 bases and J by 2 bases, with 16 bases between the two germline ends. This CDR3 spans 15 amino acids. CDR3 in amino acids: CASREGLDSNYGYTF. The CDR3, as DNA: TGTGCCAGCAGGGAGGGCTTGGACAGCAACTATGGCTACACCTTC.

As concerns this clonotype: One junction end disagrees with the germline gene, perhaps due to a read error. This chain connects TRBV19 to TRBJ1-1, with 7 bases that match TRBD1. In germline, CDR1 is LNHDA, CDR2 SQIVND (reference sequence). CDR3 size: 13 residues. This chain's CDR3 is CASREQGLSEASF. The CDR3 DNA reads TGTGCCAGTAGGGAACAGGGGCTCTCTGAAGCTTCCTTT. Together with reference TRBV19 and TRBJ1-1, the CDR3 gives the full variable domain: DGGITQSPKYLFRKEGQNVTLSCEQNLNHDAMYWYRQDPGQGLRLIYYSQIVNDFQKGDIAEGYSVSREKKESFPLTVTSAQKNPTAFYLCASREQGLSEASFGQGTRLTVV.

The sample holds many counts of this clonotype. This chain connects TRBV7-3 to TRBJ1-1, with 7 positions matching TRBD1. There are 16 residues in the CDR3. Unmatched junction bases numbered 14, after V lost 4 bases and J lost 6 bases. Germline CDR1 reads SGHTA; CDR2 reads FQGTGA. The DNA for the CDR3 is TGTGCCAGCAGCTCAGGGGGTCCGTACATGAGCGCTGAAGCTTTCTTT. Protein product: CASSSGGPYMSAEAFF.

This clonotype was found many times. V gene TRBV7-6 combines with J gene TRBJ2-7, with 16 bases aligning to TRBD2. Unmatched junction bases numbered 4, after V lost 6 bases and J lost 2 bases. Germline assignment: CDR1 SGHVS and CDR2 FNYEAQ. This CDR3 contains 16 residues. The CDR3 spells CASRPGTSGGAYEQYF. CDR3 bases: TGTGCCAGCAGACCCGGGACTAGCGGGGGGGCCTACGAGCAGTACTTC.

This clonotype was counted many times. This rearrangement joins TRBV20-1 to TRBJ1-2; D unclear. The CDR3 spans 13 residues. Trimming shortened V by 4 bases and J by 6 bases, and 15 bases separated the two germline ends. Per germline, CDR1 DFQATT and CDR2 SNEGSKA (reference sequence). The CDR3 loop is CSATIGNIDGYTF. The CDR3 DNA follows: TGCAGTGCTACCATAGGGAATATCGATGGCTACACCTTC.